The 28 T cell receptor beta chains in this list originate from one sample, sequenced in a study of post-analysis software for immune sequencing data. Study conclusions and caveats: Higher frequency in patients than in controls was seen for about five TRBV segments, with TRBV5-6, TRBV5-1 and TRBV20-1 among them.

Unique molecular identifiers were carried by the TCR beta cDNA libraries. TCRdb fed the PCR reads into MiXCR, producing one record per CDR3 protein. The profile shows some 450,000 distinct CDR3 sequences, roughly 45% of them singletons. No antigen has been assigned to these receptors. Sequencing input: blood. These receptors all stem from a girl aged 5 to 17 with multiple sclerosis.

The chain is built from TRBV7-8 and TRBJ1-2; the match to TRBD1 covers 9 bases. This CDR3 comprises 15 residues. CDR1 is SGHVS, CDR2 FQNEAQ, per germline. V lost 2 bases and J lost 6; bases outside the gene matches: 7. The CDR3: CASSLSLQGADGYTF. The CDR3 nucleotides read TGTGCCAGCAGCTTATCTCTACAGGGGGCGGATGGCTACACCTTC.

This chain connects TRBV5-1 to TRBJ1-2; D perhaps matches TRBD1 (5 bases). The CDR3 length is 19 residues. Deletions cut 4 bases from V and 3 bases from J, with 28 bases between. The germline V gene has CDR1 SGHRS and CDR2 YFSETQ. DNA for the CDR3: TGCGCCAGCAGCCGTCGTCGGGACCCCCGACGGGATACGGACTATGGCTACACCTTC. Translation: CASSRRRDPRRDTDYGYTF. Combining the CDR3 with reference TRBV5-1 and TRBJ1-2 gives the whole variable domain KAGVTQTPRYLIKTRGQQVTLSCSPISGHRSVSWYQQTPGQGLQFLFEYFSETQRNKGNFPGRFSGRQFSNSRSEMNVSTLELGDSALYLCASSRRRDPRRDTDYGYTFGSGTRLTVV.

The chain recombines TRBV29-1 with TRBJ2-1; D is possibly TRBD2 (5 bases). Germline V gives CDR1 SQVTM, CDR2 ANQGSEA. This CDR3 is 17 amino acids long. V lost 3 bases and J lost 4, with 22 bases in between. CDR3 in amino acids: CSVDEKREGKHYNEQFF. The CDR3 region has the DNA TGCAGCGTTGATGAAAAGAGGGAAGGGAAGCATTACAATGAGCAGTTCTTC.

The V gene is TRBV12-3 or TRBV12-4, the J gene TRBJ2-3; tentatively, D is TRBD2 (6 bases). Deletions cut 5 bases from V and 4 bases from J, with 13 bases between. The CDR3 is 14 residues long. CDR3 in DNA: TGTGCCAGCAGTAGGGGTTCTAGCGCAGATACGCAGTATTTT. Encoded protein: CASSRGSSADTQYF.

This clonotype was detected a few times. This chain links TRBV5-1 with TRBJ2-1; TRBD2 is a possible D gene (6 bases). This CDR3 has 13 amino acids. V was cut by 5 bases and J by 5 bases, with 11 bases left in between. Germline lookup yields CDR1 SGHRS and CDR2 YFSETQ. The CDR3 protein is CASRGSGNNEQFF. The CDR3 region has the DNA TGCGCCAGCAGGGGTAGCGGCAACAATGAGCAGTTCTTC.

This clonotype was recorded many times. This sequence joins TRBV29-1 and TRBJ1-1; D remains ambiguous. V was clipped by 4 bases and J by 4 bases, with 16 bases between them. Germline lookup yields CDR1 SQVTM and CDR2 ANQGSEA. CDR3 size: 14 residues. Here the CDR3 reads CSVASQITATEAFF. The CDR3 region has the DNA TGCAGCGTTGCAAGCCAGATCACCGCCACTGAAGCTTTCTTT.

About this clonotype itself: This may stem from a read error, because a much larger clone lies one nucleotide away. The CDR3, as DNA: TGCAGCGTTGAAGGTGGGGGAACGCAGTATTTT. Translating it yields CSVEGGGTQYF. V usage is TRBV29-1 and J usage is TRBJ2-3; D tentatively fits TRBD1 or TRBD2 (5 bases each). Trimming pared 1 base from V and 9 bases from J, leaving 8 bases between. The length of the CDR3 is 11 residues. The germline CDR1 and CDR2 sequences are SQVTM and ANQGSEA.

This clonotype was recorded a few times. This chain joins TRBV20-1 and TRBJ1-5, with D hard to call. Germline V gives CDR1 DFQATT, CDR2 SNEGSKA (reference sequence). The CDR3 totals 15 residues. V was clipped by 1 base and J by 3 bases, with 13 bases between them. CDR3 nucleotide sequence: TGCAGTGCTAGAGCCCCGCGCGGCCTCAATCAGCCCCAGCATTTT. This encodes CSARAPRGLNQPQHF.

The chain links TRBV20-1 to TRBJ1-2; no firm D call. The germline gives CDR1 DFQATT, CDR2 SNEGSKA (reference sequence). The V and J ends lost 0 bases and 4 bases respectively, with 6 bases between them. The CDR3 has 12 amino acids. For the CDR3, the DNA is TGCAGTGCTAGAGATCTCGGCTATGGCTACACCTTC. Translated: CSARDLGYGYTF.

The rearrangement joins TRBV3-1 to TRBJ2-7, with D possibly matching TRBD2 (5 bases). Looked up from germline, CDR1 is LGHDT and CDR2 is YNNKEL (reference sequence). The CDR3 loop spans 16 amino acids. The germline V and J ends were trimmed by 0 bases and 7 bases, with 19 bases remaining between them. The CDR3 protein is CASSQERTGGYNEQYF. The CDR3 bases are TGTGCCAGCAGCCAAGAGCGGACTGGCGGATACAATGAGCAGTACTTC.

This clonotype occurred many times. The chain links TRBV29-1 to TRBJ2-3; the D gene is possibly TRBD2 (7 bases). V was trimmed by 7 bases and J by 5 bases, leaving 22 bases between them. Germline V lookup: CDR1 SQVTM, CDR2 ANQGSEA. This CDR3 has 15 amino acids. The CDR3 bases are TGCAGCGGCGGGGACTGGACAGCGGGAATAGATACGCAGTATTTT. This encodes CSGGDWTAGIDTQYF.

This clonotype appeared a few times. The chain couples TRBV12-3 or TRBV12-4 to TRBJ2-5; D is possibly TRBD1 or TRBD2 (5 bases each). V shed 4 bases and J shed 5 bases, with 11 bases lying between them. CDR3 length equals 13 residues. CDR3 sequence: CASSSSGLETQYF. For the CDR3, the DNA is TGTGCCAGCAGTTCCTCGGGGCTGGAGACCCAGTACTTC.

In this sample, this clonotype turned up a few times. The chain links TRBV14 to TRBJ2-1; D assignment may be TRBD1 or TRBD2 (5 bases each). The V gene lost 6 bases and the J gene lost 4 bases, with 13 bases spanning the gap. Germline V lookup: CDR1 SGHDN, CDR2 FVKESK. CDR3 length: 14 residues. The CDR3 DNA is TGTGCCAGCAGTCTGGGACCGCTTTACAATGAGCAGTTCTTC. Its translation: CASSLGPLYNEQFF.

This clonotype was seen a handful of times. The V gene is TRBV5-1, the J gene TRBJ1-5, with 8 bases that match TRBD1. This CDR3 is built from 14 residues. The V and J ends lost 0 bases and 10 bases, in that order; junction bases with no gene match: 6. Germline V gives CDR1 SGHRS, CDR2 YFSETQ. CDR3 sequence reads: CASSLGQGPAPQHF. CDR3 DNA: TGCGCCAGCAGCTTGGGACAGGGGCCCGCCCCCCAGCATTTT.

The gene calls are TRBV5-1 and TRBJ2-1; the match to TRBD2 covers 7 bases. V shed 4 bases, J shed 7 bases, and the junction held 11 bases outside the gene matches. The CDR3 consists of 15 residues. Germline CDR1 and CDR2: SGHRS and YFSETQ. CDR3 in DNA: TGCGCCAGCAGCCCGCGGCAGGGAGCGGGAAATGAGCAGTTCTTC. This sequence encodes CASSPRQGAGNEQFF.

The chain has TRBV11-2 and TRBJ2-5, with unresolved D. V shed 5 bases and J shed 0 bases, with 10 bases lying between them. Germline V gene lookup returns CDR1 SGHAT and CDR2 FQNNGV. The CDR3 loop spans 14 amino acids. The CDR3 here is CASSPIGYQETQYF. CDR3 in DNA: TGTGCCAGCAGCCCGATCGGGTACCAAGAGACCCAGTACTTC.

Regarding this clonotype: A read error is possible here, since a much larger clone lies one base away. The chain combines TRBV4-2 with TRBJ2-7; the match to TRBD2 covers 10 bases. There are 16 residues in the CDR3. CDR1 is LGHNA and CDR2 is YNFKEQ in the germline V gene. With 4 bases clipped from V and 3 bases from J, the junction kept 9 bases outside the gene matches. CDR3 nucleotides: TGTGCCAGCAGCCGAGATTCGGCTAGCGGGAGCTACGAGCAGTACTTC. Translating gives CASSRDSASGSYEQYF.

The genes are TRBV11-3 and TRBJ2-1; 8 positions agree with TRBD2. V trimming: 1 base; J trimming: 1 base; junction bases outside the gene matches: 15. The length of the CDR3 is 20 residues. The germline CDR1 and CDR2 sequences are SGHNT and YENEEA. CDR3 protein: CASSLGASGFLTTSYNEQFF. CDR3 DNA: TGTGCCAGCAGCTTAGGGGCTAGCGGGTTCCTTACCACATCCTACAATGAGCAGTTCTTC.

This clonotype was detected a few times. V and J are TRBV20-1 and TRBJ2-3, with D uncertain. The V gene's germline CDR1 is DFQATT and CDR2 SNEGSKA (reference sequence). V gave up 1 base and J gave up 2 bases, with 13 bases separating them. This CDR3 has 15 residues. In nucleotides, the CDR3 is TGCAGTGCTAGAGGAGGCGAGTTCCTCACAGATACGCAGTATTTT. It yields the protein CSARGGEFLTDTQYF.

CDR3 bases: TGCAGTGCAAACCAGGGGGCGGGTGGCTACACCTTC. Its translation: CSANQGAGGYTF. The chain is built from TRBV20-1 and TRBJ1-2, with 8 bases aligning to TRBD1. This CDR3 is 12 amino acids long. CDR1 is DFQATT and CDR2 is SNEGSKA in the germline V gene (reference sequence). V gave up 6 bases and J gave up 7 bases; unmatched junction bases: 7.

This clonotype was seen a handful of times. The V call is TRBV7-2, the J call TRBJ1-5; 10 bases fit TRBD1. V was clipped by 5 bases and J by 5 bases; unmatched bases: 0. The V gene's germline CDR1 is SGHTA and CDR2 FQGNSA. The CDR3 spans 13 residues. The CDR3 is CASSGQGDQPQHF. Here the CDR3 DNA reads TGTGCCAGCAGCGGACAGGGGGATCAGCCCCAGCATTTT.

V is TRBV7-9 and J is TRBJ2-5; a weak D match, TRBD1 (6 bases). Germline CDR1 and CDR2: SEHNR and FQNEAQ (reference sequence). V was shortened by 0 bases and J by 4 bases, with 9 bases between the two germline ends. This CDR3 region has 14 residues. CDR3: CASSLALGGETQYF. For the CDR3, the DNA is TGTGCCAGCAGCTTAGCGCTAGGGGGAGAGACCCAGTACTTC.

This clonotype was detected only a few times. This chain connects TRBV29-1 to TRBJ2-7, with D uncertain. The CDR3 loop spans 12 amino acids. V gave up 4 bases and J gave up 2 bases, with 9 bases separating them. CDR1 is SQVTM and CDR2 is ANQGSEA in the germline V gene. CDR3 sequence (DNA): TGCAGCGTTGGAAGAAGAGCCTACGAGCAGTACTTC. Its translation: CSVGRRAYEQYF.

This chain joins TRBV4-1 and TRBJ2-7, with 12 bases aligning to TRBD2. This CDR3 comprises 15 residues. Losses at the gene ends were 4 bases for V and 2 bases for J; bases not matched to a gene: 3. The V gene's germline CDR1 is MGHRA and CDR2 YSYEKL. In DNA form, the CDR3 reads TGCGCCAGCAGCCGGACTAGCGGGATTACCTACGAGCAGTACTTC. Protein sequence: CASSRTSGITYEQYF.

This clonotype was picked up many times. V is TRBV7-9 and J is TRBJ2-7; TRBD2 aligns across 12 bases. The CDR3 covers 15 residues. The V and J ends lost 5 bases and 6 bases, in that order; junction bases with no gene match: 8. Germline V gene data show CDR1 as SEHNR and CDR2 as FQNEAQ (reference sequence). The CDR3 DNA is TGTGCCAGCAGCCCCCTAGCGGGAGGGCAGAGCGAGCAGTACTTC. Protein product: CASSPLAGGQSEQYF.

The rearrangement uses TRBV7-2 and TRBJ2-7; TRBD1 aligns across 12 bases. The V gene's germline CDR1 is SGHTA and CDR2 FQGNSA. V shed 4 bases, J shed 0 bases, and the junction held 7 bases outside the gene matches. The CDR3 has 17 residues. The CDR3 DNA reads TGTGCCAGCAGCTCACCGGGACAGGGGGCCCCCTCCTACGAGCAGTACTTC. Protein: CASSSPGQGAPSYEQYF.

This sequence joins TRBV29-1 and TRBJ2-7; D is uncertain. The CDR3 loop spans 12 amino acids. V lost 5 bases, J lost 2 bases, and 10 bases lay in between. The germline gives CDR1 SQVTM, CDR2 ANQGSEA. The CDR3 DNA sequence: TGCAGCGTTATAAAGAGCCCCTACGAGCAGTACTTC. Protein sequence: CSVIKSPYEQYF.

For this clonotype: One end of the junction varies from germline; a read error may be responsible. This rearrangement joins TRBV3-1 to TRBJ2-7; TRBD2 agrees at 15 bases. This CDR3 region has 15 residues. From germline, CDR1 is LGHDT and CDR2 YNNKEL (reference sequence). The CDR3 region is CASSRTSGRAYGQYF. CDR3 bases: TGTGCCAGCAGCCGGACTAGCGGGAGGGCCTACGGGCAGTACTTC.